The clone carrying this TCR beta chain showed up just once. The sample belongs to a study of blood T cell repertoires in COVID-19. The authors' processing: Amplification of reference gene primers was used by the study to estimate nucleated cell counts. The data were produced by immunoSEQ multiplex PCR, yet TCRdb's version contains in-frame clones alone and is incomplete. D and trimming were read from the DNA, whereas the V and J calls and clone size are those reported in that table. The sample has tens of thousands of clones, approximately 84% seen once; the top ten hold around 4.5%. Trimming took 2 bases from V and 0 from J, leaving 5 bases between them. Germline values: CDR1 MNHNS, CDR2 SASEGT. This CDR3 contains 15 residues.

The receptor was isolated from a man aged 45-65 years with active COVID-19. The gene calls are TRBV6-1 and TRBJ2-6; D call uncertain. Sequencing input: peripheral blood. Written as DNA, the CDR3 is TGTGCCAGCAGTGAACTGTCCTCTGGGGCCAACGTCCTGACTTTC. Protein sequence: CASSELSSGANVLTF.